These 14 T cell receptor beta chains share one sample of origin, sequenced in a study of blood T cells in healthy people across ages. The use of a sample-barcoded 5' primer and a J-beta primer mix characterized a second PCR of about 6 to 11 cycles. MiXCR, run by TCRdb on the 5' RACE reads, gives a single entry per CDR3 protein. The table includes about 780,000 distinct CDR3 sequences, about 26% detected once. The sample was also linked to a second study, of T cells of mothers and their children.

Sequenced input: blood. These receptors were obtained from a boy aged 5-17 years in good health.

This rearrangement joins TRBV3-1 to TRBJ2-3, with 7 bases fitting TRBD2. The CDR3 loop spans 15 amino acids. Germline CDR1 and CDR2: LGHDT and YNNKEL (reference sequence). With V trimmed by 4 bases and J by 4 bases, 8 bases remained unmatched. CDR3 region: CASSLSLGLADTQYF. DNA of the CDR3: TGTGCCAGCAGCCTAAGCTTAGGACTAGCAGATACGCAGTATTTT.

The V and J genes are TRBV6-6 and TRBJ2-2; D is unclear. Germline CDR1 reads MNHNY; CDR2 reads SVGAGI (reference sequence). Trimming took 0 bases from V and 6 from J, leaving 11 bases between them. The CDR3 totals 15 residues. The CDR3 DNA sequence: TGTGCCAGCAGTTACTCGAAATATTACTCCGGGGAGCTGTTTTTT. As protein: CASSYSKYYSGELFF.

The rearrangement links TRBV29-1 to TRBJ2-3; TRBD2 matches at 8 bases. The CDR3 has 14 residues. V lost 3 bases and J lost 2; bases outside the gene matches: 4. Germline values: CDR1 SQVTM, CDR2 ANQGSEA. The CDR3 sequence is CSVDGGGHTDTQYF. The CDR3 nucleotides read TGCAGCGTTGACGGCGGGGGGCACACAGATACGCAGTATTTT.

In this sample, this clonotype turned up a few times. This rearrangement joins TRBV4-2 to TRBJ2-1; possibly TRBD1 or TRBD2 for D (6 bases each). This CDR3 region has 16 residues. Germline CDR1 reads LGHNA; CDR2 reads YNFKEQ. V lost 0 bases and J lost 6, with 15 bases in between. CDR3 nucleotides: TGTGCCAGCAGCCAAGATCCGGAGGGGACAATCAATGAGCAGTTCTTC. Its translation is CASSQDPEGTINEQFF.

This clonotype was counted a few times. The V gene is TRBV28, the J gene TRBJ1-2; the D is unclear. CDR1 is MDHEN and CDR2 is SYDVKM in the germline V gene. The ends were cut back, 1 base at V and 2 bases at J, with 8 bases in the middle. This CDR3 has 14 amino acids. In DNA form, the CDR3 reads TGTGCCAGCAGTTTATCCCACAGAAACTATGGCTACACCTTC. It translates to CASSLSHRNYGYTF.

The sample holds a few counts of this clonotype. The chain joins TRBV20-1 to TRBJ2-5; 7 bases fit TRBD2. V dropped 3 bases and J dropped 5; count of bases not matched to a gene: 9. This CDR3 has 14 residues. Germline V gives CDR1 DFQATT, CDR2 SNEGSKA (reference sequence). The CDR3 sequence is CSASLSGWGETQYF. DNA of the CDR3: TGCAGTGCTAGCCTTAGCGGGTGGGGGGAGACCCAGTACTTC.

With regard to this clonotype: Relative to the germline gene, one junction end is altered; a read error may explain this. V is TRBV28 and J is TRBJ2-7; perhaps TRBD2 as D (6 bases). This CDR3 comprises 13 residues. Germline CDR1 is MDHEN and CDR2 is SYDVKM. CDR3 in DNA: TGTGCCAGCAGCCTCGGGGACTTCTACAAGCAGTACTTC. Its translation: CASSLGDFYKQYF.

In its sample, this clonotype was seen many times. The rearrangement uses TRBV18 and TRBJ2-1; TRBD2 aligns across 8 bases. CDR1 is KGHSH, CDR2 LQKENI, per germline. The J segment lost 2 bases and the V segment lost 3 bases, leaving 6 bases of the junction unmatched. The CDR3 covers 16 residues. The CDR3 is CASSPPGGSTYNEQFF. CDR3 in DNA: TGTGCCAGCTCACCCCCGGGGGGGTCGACCTACAATGAGCAGTTCTTC.

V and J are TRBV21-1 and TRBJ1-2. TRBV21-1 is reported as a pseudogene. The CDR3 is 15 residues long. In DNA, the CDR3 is TGTGCCAGCAGCAACTATCAGGGAGGAGGCTATGGCTACACCTTC. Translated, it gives CASSNYQGGGYGYTF.

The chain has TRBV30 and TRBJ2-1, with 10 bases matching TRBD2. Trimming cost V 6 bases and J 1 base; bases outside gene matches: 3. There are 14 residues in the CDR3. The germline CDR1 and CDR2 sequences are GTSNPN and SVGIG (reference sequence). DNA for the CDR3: TGTGCCTGCAGGACTAGCGGATCCTACAATGAGCAGTTCTTC. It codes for CACRTSGSYNEQFF.

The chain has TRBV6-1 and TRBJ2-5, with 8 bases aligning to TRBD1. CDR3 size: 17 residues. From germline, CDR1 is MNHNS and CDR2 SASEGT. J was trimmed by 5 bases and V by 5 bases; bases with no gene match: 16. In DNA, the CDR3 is TGTGCCAGCAGTCTAACTTCCTCGGACAGGGTGCGGGAGACCCAGTACTTC. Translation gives CASSLTSSDRVRETQYF.

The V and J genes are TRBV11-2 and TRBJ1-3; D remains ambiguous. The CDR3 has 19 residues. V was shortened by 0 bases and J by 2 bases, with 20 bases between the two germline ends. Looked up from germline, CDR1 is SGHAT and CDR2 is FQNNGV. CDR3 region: CASSLDRDTPTSAGNTIYF. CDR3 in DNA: TGTGCCAGCAGCTTAGACAGAGACACCCCTACGAGCGCTGGAAACACCATATATTTT.

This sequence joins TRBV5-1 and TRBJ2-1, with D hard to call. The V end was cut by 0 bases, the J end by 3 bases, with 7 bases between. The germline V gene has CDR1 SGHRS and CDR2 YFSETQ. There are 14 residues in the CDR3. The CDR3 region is CASSLGLNYNEQFF. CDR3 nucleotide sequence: TGCGCCAGCAGCTTGGGGCTAAACTACAATGAGCAGTTCTTC.

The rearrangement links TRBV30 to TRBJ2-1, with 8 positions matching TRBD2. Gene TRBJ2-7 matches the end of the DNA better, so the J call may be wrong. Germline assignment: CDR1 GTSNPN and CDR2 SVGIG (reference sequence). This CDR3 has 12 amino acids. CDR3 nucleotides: TGTGCCTGGAGCCTCCGGGGGGGCGAGCAGTACTTC. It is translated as CAWSLRGGEQYF.